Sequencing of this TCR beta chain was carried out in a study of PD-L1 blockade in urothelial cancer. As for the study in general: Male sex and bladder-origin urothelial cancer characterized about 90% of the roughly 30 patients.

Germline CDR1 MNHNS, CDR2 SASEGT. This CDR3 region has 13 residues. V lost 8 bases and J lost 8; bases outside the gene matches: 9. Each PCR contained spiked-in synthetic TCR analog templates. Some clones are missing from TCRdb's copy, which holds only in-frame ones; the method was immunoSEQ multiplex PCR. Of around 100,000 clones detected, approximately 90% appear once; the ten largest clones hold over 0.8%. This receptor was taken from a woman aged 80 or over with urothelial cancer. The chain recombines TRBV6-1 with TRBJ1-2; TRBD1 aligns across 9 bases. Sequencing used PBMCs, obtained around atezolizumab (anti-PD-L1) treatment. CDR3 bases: TGTGCCAGCCGGACAGGGGCATCGGGCGGCTACACCTTC. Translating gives CASRTGASGGYTF.